The 28 T cell receptor beta chains in this list originate from one sample, sequenced in a study of cytomegalovirus exposure and HLA in healthy donors (dated 2017 in TCRdb). Libraries were prepared through the immunoSEQ multiplex PCR assay. The multiplex PCR relied on a mix of 60 forward primers for TCR Vbeta segments and 13 reverse primers for TCR Jbeta segments. As stored in TCRdb, this immuneACCESS dataset retains in-frame rearrangements with V and J assigned. A fraction of the clones does not appear; measured against another copy, unresolved V genes explain less than half of the discrepancy, and the remainder lacks a known reason. In this sample the table shows under 130,000 clones, roughly two thirds of which occur a single time. 3.2% of the sample is in the top ten clones. Sequencing used PBMCs. The receptors here all came from a man aged 30 to 45 in good health and CMV-seronegative.

This clone was seen a handful of times. The rearrangement uses TRBV7-3 and TRBJ2-1, with 9 bases identical to TRBD2. Germline-derived CDR1 and CDR2 are SGHTA and FQGTGA. V was pared by 5 bases and J by 7 bases, with 9 bases of the junction left unmatched. There are 15 residues in the CDR3. The CDR3 reads CASSTRSGSWNEQFF. CDR3 in DNA: TGTGCCAGCAGCACACGTAGCGGGAGTTGGAATGAGCAGTTCTTC. Together with reference TRBV7-3 and TRBJ2-1, the CDR3 gives the full variable domain: GAGVSQTPSNKVTEKGKYVELRCDPISGHTALYWYRQSLGQGPEFLIYFQGTGAADDSGLPNDRFFAVRPEGSVSTLKIQRTERGDSAVYLCASSTRSGSWNEQFFGPGTRLTVL.

This chain links TRBV4-3 with TRBJ2-1; maybe TRBD2 (6 bases). Per germline, CDR1 LGHNA and CDR2 YSLEER. The CDR3 has 16 amino acids. V lost 1 base and J lost 2, with 12 bases in between. DNA of the CDR3: TGCGCCAGCAGCCAAGGGGCGGGCGGGGCCTACAATGAGCAGTTCTTC. Residues: CASSQGAGGAYNEQFF.

This clone occurred a few times. The chain carries TRBV19 and TRBJ2-2, with a tentative D call TRBD1 (5 bases). The CDR3 consists of 15 residues. From germline, CDR1 is LNHDA and CDR2 SQIVND (reference sequence). V was pared by 1 base and J by 6 bases, with 12 bases between. The CDR3 loop is CASSIARVSSGELFF. The CDR3 DNA reads as TGTGCCAGTAGTATAGCCAGGGTTAGTTCCGGGGAGCTGTTTTTT.

V usage is TRBV9 and J usage is TRBJ2-3; D is perhaps TRBD1 (6 bases). The germline V gene has CDR1 SGDLS and CDR2 YYNGEE. V lost 3 bases and J lost 4, with 24 bases in between. The CDR3 extends over 18 amino acids. The CDR3 DNA follows: TGTGCCAGCAGCGCCCCCCTCCTACAGGGTACCGGGGCAGATACGCAGTATTTT. Translating it yields CASSAPLLQGTGADTQYF.

V and J are TRBV7-9 and TRBJ2-2; unclear D gene. CDR1 and CDR2 from the germline V gene are SEHNR and FQNEAQ (reference sequence). The V end lost 0 bases, the J end lost 4 bases, and 12 bases lay between the germline ends. The CDR3 runs 16 residues. CDR3 region: CASSLAVKRGTGELFF. The CDR3 DNA is TGTGCCAGCAGCTTAGCCGTCAAGCGCGGCACCGGGGAGCTGTTTTTT.

This chain links TRBV6-1 with TRBJ1-5; tentative D call: TRBD1 (5 bases). Germline values: CDR1 MNHNS, CDR2 SASEGT. V was trimmed by 8 bases and J by 5 bases, leaving 16 bases between them. This CDR3 has 14 residues. The CDR3 bases are TGTGCCAGCCAGGGTGAGGTTTATTATCAGCCCCAGCATTTT. It translates to CASQGEVYYQPQHF.

This sequence joins TRBV28 and TRBJ1-5; TRBD1 agrees at 9 bases. The V and J ends lost 6 bases and 7 bases, in that order; junction bases with no gene match: 4. This CDR3 has 13 residues. CDR1 and CDR2 (germline): MDHEN, SYDVKM. CDR3 protein: CASRYRGRQPQHF. The CDR3 DNA sequence: TGTGCCAGCAGGTACAGGGGGCGGCAGCCCCAGCATTTT.

The rearrangement links TRBV2 to TRBJ2-6; D not resolved. CDR3 length equals 15 residues. Germline V lookup: CDR1 SNHLY, CDR2 FYNNEI. Deletions cut 1 base from V and 2 bases from J, with 6 bases between. CDR3 sequence reads: CASSEDRAGANVLTF. For the CDR3, the DNA is TGTGCCAGCAGTGAAGATAGAGCTGGGGCCAACGTCCTGACTTTC.

This clone has only one observation. V gene TRBV19 combines with J gene TRBJ2-2; perhaps TRBD1 as D (5 bases). This CDR3 has 13 residues. Germline values: CDR1 LNHDA, CDR2 SQIVND (reference sequence). V was pared by 7 bases and J by 2 bases, with 8 bases between. The CDR3: CASTWGNTGELFF. DNA for the CDR3: TGTGCCAGTACCTGGGGCAACACCGGGGAGCTGTTTTTT.

The J gene is TRBJ2-1, the V gene TRBV4-1; TRBD2 matches 10 bases. Germline CDR1 MGHRA, CDR2 YSYEKL. This CDR3 is built from 18 residues. V gave up 0 bases and J gave up 2 bases; unmatched junction bases: 7. This CDR3 is CASSQEWLAGVTYNEQFF. For the CDR3, the DNA is TGCGCCAGCAGCCAAGAGTGGCTAGCGGGAGTTACCTACAATGAGCAGTTCTTC.

The chain uses TRBV4-3 and TRBJ2-2, with TRBD2 matching 11 bases. CDR1 is LGHNA and CDR2 is YSLEER in the germline V gene. This CDR3 has 17 amino acids. The V segment lost 0 bases and the J segment 5 bases; nucleotides outside the gene matches: 5. The DNA of the CDR3 is TGCGCCAGCAGCCAAGATAGCGGGAGGGGTCGGACCGGGGAGCTGTTTTTT. This sequence encodes CASSQDSGRGRTGELFF.

The count of this clone is one. V and J are TRBV15 and TRBJ2-3; 8 bases map to TRBD1. The CDR3 loop spans 23 amino acids. V was pared by 0 bases and J by 0 bases, with 23 bases of the junction left unmatched. Germline V gene lookup returns CDR1 LNHNV and CDR2 YYDKDF (reference sequence). CDR3 sequence (DNA): TGTGCCACCAGCAGAGATTGGGCAGGGGGCGCGATGGGGGACCGTACTAGCACAGATACGCAGTATTTT. Amino acid sequence: CATSRDWAGGAMGDRTSTDTQYF.

V gene TRBV11-3 combines with J gene TRBJ2-7; TRBD1 might be the D (6 bases). This CDR3 comprises 15 residues. Germline V gene lookup returns CDR1 SGHNT and CDR2 YENEEA. Deletions cut 4 bases from V and 8 bases from J, with 21 bases between. As DNA, the CDR3 is TGTGCCAGCAGCTCTCCGGGACAATCGTGGTCCCAGCAGTACTTC. It translates to CASSSPGQSWSQQYF.

The V and J genes are TRBV5-4 and TRBJ2-7; TRBD1 is a possible D gene (6 bases). V was cut by 3 bases and J by 1 base, with 11 bases left in between. The length of the CDR3 is 14 residues. Germline V CDR1 and CDR2: SGHNT, YYREEE (reference sequence). The CDR3 DNA sequence: TGTGCCAGCAGCTCCAAACAGGGTTCCTACGAGCAGTACTTC. This translates into CASSSKQGSYEQYF.

The chain is built from TRBV7-2 and TRBJ1-2; TRBD1 matches 10 bases. The ends lost 6 bases at V and 0 bases at J; junction bases unmatched: 7. The germline V gene encodes CDR1 SGHTA and CDR2 FQGNSA. The CDR3 runs to 16 residues. The CDR3 loop reads CASSSSGTGANYGYTF. DNA of the CDR3: TGTGCCAGCAGTTCTTCCGGGACAGGGGCTAACTATGGCTACACCTTC.

The chain is built from TRBV23-1 and TRBJ2-3; D unclear. TRBV23-1 is given ORF status, its function remaining uncertain. Deletions cut 0 bases from V and 9 bases from J, with 13 bases between. This CDR3 comprises 14 residues. The CDR3 is CASSQSDERKTQYF. CDR3 DNA: TGCGCCAGCAGTCAATCTGATGAGCGTAAGACGCAGTATTTT.

This chain connects TRBV7-9 to TRBJ1-6, with 7 positions matching TRBD1. Losses at the gene ends were 1 base for V and 9 bases for J; bases not matched to a gene: 3. The length of the CDR3 is 14 residues. Per germline, CDR1 SEHNR and CDR2 FQNEAQ (reference sequence). The CDR3 loop reads CASSLVQGISPLHF. The CDR3 nucleotides are TGTGCCAGCAGCTTAGTACAGGGGATTTCACCCCTCCACTTT.

The chain joins TRBV5-1 to TRBJ2-7; D gene uncertain. This CDR3 comprises 13 residues. CDR1 and CDR2 from the germline V gene are SGHRS and YFSETQ. V was clipped by 0 bases and J by 1 base, with 5 bases between them. The CDR3 DNA sequence: TGCGCCAGCAGCTTGGACAGATCCTACGAGCAGTACTTC. Translated: CASSLDRSYEQYF.

This clone has just one count. The rearrangement links TRBV7-6 to TRBJ2-7, with D maybe TRBD1 (5 bases). Trimming cost V 2 bases and J 6 bases, with 8 bases left between them. The CDR3 sequence is 12 residues long. CDR1 is SGHVS, CDR2 FNYEAQ, per germline. In DNA form, the CDR3 reads TGTGCCAGCAGCTTACTTGGGGCCGAGCAGTACTTC. Translated: CASSLLGAEQYF.

The chain couples TRBV5-1 to TRBJ2-1, with 9 positions matching TRBD2. Germline CDR1 reads SGHRS; CDR2 reads YFSETQ. The CDR3 extends over 18 amino acids. V trimming: 2 bases; J trimming: 6 bases; junction bases outside the gene matches: 15. The CDR3 region is CASSFRGLGSGGLNEQFF. The CDR3 DNA is TGCGCCAGCAGCTTTAGGGGGCTCGGTAGCGGGGGTCTCAATGAGCAGTTCTTC.

This chain connects TRBV2 to TRBJ1-5, with 8 bases aligning to TRBD1. The germline CDR1 and CDR2 sequences are SNHLY and FYNNEI. After removal of 5 bases from V and 5 bases from J, the junction contained 5 bases not matched to a gene. This CDR3 has 14 residues. CDR3 loop: CASSPQGADQPQHF. The CDR3 bases are TGTGCCAGCAGTCCCCAGGGGGCCGATCAGCCCCAGCATTTT.

This chain connects TRBV2 to TRBJ2-1; possible D gene TRBD1, 7 bases. V shed 6 bases and J shed 1 base, with 10 bases lying between them. The CDR3 extends over 14 amino acids. CDR1 is SNHLY and CDR2 is FYNNEI in the germline V gene. The CDR3 sequence: CASRAGGSYNEQFF. For the CDR3, the DNA is TGTGCCAGCAGGGCAGGGGGGTCCTACAATGAGCAGTTCTTC.

The gene calls are TRBV2 and TRBJ1-3, with 8 nucleotides matching TRBD1. CDR3 length: 14 amino acids. CDR1 and CDR2 (germline): SNHLY, FYNNEI. After removal of 7 bases from V and 2 bases from J, the junction contained 4 bases not matched to a gene. The DNA for the CDR3 is TGTGCCAGCATTCAGGACAGGGCTGGAAACACCATATATTTT. It encodes CASIQDRAGNTIYF.

This clone was found once. This chain uses TRBV4-3 with TRBJ2-5; TRBD2 matches 10 bases. This CDR3 comprises 17 residues. The V gene's germline CDR1 is LGHNA and CDR2 YSLEER. V dropped 1 base and J dropped 4; count of bases not matched to a gene: 9. CDR3 region: CASSQVLGAGGIETQYF. DNA of the CDR3: TGCGCCAGCAGCCAAGTGCTGGGAGCGGGAGGGATAGAGACCCAGTACTTC.

This chain joins TRBV11-3 and TRBJ2-1; 7 positions agree with TRBD2. The V and J ends lost 1 base and 14 bases, in that order; junction bases with no gene match: 11. The CDR3 extends over 14 amino acids. In germline, CDR1 is SGHNT, CDR2 YENEEA. CDR3 loop: CASSLGDSGGGKFF. The CDR3 DNA reads as TGTGCCAGCAGCTTAGGGGATTCTGGGGGGGGAAAGTTCTTC.

The genes are TRBV5-3 and TRBJ1-4, with 8 bases fitting TRBD1. TRBV5-3 is reported as an ORF; its role is uncertain. Losses at the gene ends were 0 bases for V and 8 bases for J; bases not matched to a gene: 3. This CDR3 region has 14 residues. The CDR3 reads CARSLVGQGEKLFF. In DNA, the CDR3 is TGTGCCAGAAGCTTGGTTGGACAGGGAGAAAAACTGTTTTTT.

The V gene is TRBV9, the J gene TRBJ2-5; 8 bases align to TRBD2. Germline V gives CDR1 SGDLS, CDR2 YYNGEE. V lost 0 bases, J lost 2 bases, and 3 bases stayed unmatched. The CDR3 spans 15 residues. Written as DNA, the CDR3 is TGTGCCAGCAGCGTAGGACTAGCGAGTCAAGAGACCCAGTACTTC. Translating it yields CASSVGLASQETQYF.

This clone was recorded a few times. This chain joins TRBV5-6 and TRBJ2-7; a possible D gene is TRBD2 (6 bases). Trimming took 1 base from V and 3 from J, leaving 11 bases between them. CDR1 is SGHDT, CDR2 YYEEEE, per germline. The CDR3 spans 14 residues. The CDR3 DNA reads as TGTGCCAGCAGCTTGTTAGGGGAGGTCTACGAGCAGTACTTC. It translates to CASSLLGEVYEQYF.